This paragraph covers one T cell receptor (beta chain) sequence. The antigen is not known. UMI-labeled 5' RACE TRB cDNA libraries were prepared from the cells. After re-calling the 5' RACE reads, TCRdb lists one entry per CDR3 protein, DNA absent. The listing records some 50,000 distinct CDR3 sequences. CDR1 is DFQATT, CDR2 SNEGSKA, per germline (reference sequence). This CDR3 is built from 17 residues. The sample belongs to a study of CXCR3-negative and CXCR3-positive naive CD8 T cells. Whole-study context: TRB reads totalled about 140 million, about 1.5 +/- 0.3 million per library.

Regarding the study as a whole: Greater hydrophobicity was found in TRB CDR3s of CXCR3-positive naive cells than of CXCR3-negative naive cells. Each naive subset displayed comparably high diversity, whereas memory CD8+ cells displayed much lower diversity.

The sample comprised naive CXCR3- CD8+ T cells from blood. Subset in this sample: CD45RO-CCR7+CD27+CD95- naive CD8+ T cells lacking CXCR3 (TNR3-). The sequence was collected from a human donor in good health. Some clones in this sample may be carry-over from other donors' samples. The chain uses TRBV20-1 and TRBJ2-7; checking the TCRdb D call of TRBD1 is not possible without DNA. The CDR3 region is CSARDRGQGRFSYEQYF.